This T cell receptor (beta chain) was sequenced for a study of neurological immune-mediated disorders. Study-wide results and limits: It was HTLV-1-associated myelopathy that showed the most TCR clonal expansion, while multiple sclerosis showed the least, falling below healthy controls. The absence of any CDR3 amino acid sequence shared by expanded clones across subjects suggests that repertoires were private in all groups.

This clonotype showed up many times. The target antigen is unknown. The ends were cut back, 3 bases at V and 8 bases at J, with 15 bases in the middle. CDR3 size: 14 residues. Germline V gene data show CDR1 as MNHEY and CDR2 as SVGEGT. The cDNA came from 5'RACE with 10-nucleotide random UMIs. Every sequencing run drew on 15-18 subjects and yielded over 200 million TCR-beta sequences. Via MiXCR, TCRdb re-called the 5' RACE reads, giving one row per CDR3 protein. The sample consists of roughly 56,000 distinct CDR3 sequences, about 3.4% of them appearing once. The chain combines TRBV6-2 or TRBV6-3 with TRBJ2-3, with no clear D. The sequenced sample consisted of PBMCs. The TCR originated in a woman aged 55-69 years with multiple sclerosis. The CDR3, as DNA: TGTGCCAGCAGTTATTATGGCGCGGACGGTACGCAGTATTTT. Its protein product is CASSYYGADGTQYF.